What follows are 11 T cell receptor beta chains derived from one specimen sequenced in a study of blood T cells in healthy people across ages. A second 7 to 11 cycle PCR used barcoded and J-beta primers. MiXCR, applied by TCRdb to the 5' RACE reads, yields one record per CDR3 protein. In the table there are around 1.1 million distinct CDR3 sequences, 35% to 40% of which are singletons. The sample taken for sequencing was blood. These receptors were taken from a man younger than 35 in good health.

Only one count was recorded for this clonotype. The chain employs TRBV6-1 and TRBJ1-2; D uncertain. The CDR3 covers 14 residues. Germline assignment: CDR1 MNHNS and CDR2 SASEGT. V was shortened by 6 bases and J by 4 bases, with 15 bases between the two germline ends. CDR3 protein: CASREGMGGYGYTF. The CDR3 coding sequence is TGTGCCAGCAGAGAGGGTATGGGAGGCTATGGCTACACCTTC.

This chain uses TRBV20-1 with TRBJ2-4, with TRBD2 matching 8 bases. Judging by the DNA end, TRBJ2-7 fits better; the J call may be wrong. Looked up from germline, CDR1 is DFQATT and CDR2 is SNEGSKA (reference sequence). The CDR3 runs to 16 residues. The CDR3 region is CSARAWLAGDYCEQYF. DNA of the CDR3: TGCAGTGCTAGAGCGTGGCTAGCGGGTGACTACTGCGAGCAGTACTTC.

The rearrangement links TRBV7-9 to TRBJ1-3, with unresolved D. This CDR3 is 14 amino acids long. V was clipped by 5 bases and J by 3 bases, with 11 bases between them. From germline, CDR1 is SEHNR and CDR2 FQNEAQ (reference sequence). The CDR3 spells CASSPEGFGNTIYF. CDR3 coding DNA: TGTGCCAGCAGCCCGGAAGGGTTTGGAAACACCATATATTTT.

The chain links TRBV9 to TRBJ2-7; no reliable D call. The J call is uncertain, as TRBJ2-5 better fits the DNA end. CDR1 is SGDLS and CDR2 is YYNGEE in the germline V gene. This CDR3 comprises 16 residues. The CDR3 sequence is CASSQAALLAGETQYF. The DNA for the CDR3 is TGTGCCAGCAGCCAGGCGGCCCTATTAGCCGGTGAGACCCAGTACTTC.

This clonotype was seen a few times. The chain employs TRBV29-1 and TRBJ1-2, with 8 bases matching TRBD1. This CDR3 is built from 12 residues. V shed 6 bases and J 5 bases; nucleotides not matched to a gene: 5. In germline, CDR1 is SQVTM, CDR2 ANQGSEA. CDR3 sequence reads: CSVADREYGYTF. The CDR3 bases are TGCAGCGTCGCGGACAGGGAATATGGCTACACCTTC.

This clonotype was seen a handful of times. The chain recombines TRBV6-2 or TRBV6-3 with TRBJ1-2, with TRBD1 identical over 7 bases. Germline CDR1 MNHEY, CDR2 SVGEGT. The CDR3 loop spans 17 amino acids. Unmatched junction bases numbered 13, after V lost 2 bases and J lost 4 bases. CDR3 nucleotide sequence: TGTGCCAGCAGTTACCACCAACCGGGACAGTCCACCTATGGCTACACCTTC. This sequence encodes CASSYHQPGQSTYGYTF.

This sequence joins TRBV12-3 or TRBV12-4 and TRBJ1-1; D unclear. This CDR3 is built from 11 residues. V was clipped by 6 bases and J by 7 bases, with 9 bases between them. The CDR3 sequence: CASSTSGEAFF. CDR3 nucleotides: TGTGCCAGCAGCACATCAGGTGAAGCTTTCTTT.

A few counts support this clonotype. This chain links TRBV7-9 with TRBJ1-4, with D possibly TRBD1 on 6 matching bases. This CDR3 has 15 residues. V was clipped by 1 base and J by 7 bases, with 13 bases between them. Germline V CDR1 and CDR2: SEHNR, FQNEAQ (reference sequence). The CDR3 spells CASSLGDGGREKLFF. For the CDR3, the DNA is TGTGCCAGCAGCTTAGGAGACGGGGGGCGTGAAAAACTGTTTTTT.

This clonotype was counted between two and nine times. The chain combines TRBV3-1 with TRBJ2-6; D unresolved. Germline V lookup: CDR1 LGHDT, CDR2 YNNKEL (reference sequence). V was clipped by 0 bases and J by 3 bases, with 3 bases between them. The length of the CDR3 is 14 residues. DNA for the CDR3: TGTGCCAGCAGCCAAGATGGTGGGGCCAACGTCCTGACTTTC. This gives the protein CASSQDGGANVLTF.

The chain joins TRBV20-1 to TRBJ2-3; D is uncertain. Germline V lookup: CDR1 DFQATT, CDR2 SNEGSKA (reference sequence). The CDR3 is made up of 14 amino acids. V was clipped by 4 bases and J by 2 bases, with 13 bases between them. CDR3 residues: CSANLALNTDTQYF. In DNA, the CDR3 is TGCAGTGCTAACCTGGCCCTAAACACAGATACGCAGTATTTT.

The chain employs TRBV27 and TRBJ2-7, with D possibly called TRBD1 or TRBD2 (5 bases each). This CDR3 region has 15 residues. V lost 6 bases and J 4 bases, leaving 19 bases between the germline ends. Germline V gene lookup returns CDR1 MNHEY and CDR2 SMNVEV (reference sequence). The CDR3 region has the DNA TGTGCCAGCAGACGAGGGGTGGGTGTTAGGTACGAGCAGTACTTC. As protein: CASRRGVGVRYEQYF.